This T cell receptor (beta chain) was sequenced for a study of radiotherapy plus CTLA-4 blockade in lung cancer. Generated by immunoSEQ multiplex PCR, the TCRdb table keeps only in-frame clones and is missing some. Here the sample spans approximately 81,000 clones, 60% to 85% being singletons. The sample consisted of peripheral blood, taken from a patient treated with radiotherapy plus ipilimumab. This receptor was identified in a human donor with non-small cell lung cancer who had a partial response to radiotherapy plus ipilimumab. Some clones in this sample may be carry-over from other donors' samples.

The CDR3 loop reads CASSEGRNSHYGYTF. CDR3 bases: TGTGCCAGCAGTGAGGGGAGGAACAGTCACTATGGCTACACCTTC. The V call is TRBV6-1, the J call TRBJ1-2; D gene ambiguous. Germline loops: CDR1 MNHNS, CDR2 SASEGT. V was pared by 3 bases and J by 3 bases, with 14 bases between. CDR3 length: 15 amino acids.